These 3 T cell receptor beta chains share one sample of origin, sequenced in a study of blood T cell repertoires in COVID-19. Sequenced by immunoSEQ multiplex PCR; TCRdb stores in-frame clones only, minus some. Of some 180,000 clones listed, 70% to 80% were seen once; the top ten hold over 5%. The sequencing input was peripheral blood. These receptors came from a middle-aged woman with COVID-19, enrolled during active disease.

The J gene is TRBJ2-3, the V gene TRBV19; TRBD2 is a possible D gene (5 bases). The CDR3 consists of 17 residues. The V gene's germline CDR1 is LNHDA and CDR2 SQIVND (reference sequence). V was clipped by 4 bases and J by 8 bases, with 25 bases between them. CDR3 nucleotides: TGTGCCAGTAGTACTCGCCCGGGGTCTTCACTCCCGGGTACGCAGTATTTT. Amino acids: CASSTRPGSSLPGTQYF. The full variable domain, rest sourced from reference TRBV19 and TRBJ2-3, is DGGITQSPKYLFRKEGQNVTLSCEQNLNHDAMYWYRQDPGQGLRLIYYSQIVNDFQKGDIAEGYSVSREKKESFPLTVTSAQKNPTAFYLCASSTRPGSSLPGTQYFGPGTRLTVL.

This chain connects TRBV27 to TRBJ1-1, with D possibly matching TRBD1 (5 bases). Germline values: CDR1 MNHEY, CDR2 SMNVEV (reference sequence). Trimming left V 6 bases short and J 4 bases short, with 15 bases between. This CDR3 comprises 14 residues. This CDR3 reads CASRQDLRGTEAFF. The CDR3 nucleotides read TGTGCCAGCAGACAGGATCTCCGCGGCACTGAAGCTTTCTTT.

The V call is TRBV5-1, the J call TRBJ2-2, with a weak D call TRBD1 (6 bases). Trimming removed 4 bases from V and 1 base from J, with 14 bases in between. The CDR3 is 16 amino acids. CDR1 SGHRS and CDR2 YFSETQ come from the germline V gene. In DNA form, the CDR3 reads TGCGCCAGCAGCGTAAAACCGGGACAGAACACCGGGGAGCTGTTTTTT. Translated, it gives CASSVKPGQNTGELFF.